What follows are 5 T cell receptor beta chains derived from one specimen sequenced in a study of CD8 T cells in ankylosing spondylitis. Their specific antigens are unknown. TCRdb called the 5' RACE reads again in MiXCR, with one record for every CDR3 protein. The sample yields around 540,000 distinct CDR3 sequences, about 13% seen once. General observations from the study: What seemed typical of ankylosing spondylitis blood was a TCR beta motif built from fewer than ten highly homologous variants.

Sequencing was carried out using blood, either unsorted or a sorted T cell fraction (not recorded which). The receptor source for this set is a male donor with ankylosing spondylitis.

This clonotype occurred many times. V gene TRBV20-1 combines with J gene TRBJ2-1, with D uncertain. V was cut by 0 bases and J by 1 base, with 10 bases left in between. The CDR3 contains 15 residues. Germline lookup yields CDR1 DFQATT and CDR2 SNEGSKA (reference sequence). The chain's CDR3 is CSARDPGSSYNEQFF. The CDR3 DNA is TGCAGTGCTAGAGATCCGGGTAGTTCCTACAATGAGCAGTTCTTC.

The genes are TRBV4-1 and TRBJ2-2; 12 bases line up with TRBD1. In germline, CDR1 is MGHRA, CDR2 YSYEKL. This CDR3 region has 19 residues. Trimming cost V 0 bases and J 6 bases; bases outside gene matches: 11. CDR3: CASSQERVGGQGASGELFF. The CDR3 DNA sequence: TGCGCCAGCAGCCAAGAGCGGGTGGGGGGACAGGGGGCTTCCGGGGAGCTGTTTTTT.

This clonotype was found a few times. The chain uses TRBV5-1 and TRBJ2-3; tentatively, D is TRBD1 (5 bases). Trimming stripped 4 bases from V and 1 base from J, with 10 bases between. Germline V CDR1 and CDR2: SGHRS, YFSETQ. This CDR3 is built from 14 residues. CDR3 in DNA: TGCGCCAGCAGCATAGACAGTCGCACAGATACGCAGTATTTT. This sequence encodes CASSIDSRTDTQYF.

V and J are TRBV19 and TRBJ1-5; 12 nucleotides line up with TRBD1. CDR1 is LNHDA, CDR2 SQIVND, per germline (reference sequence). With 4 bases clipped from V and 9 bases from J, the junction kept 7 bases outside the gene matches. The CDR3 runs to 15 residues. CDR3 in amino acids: CASSRPGTGGRPQHF. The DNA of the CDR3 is TGTGCCAGTAGTAGACCCGGGACAGGGGGCAGGCCCCAGCATTTT.

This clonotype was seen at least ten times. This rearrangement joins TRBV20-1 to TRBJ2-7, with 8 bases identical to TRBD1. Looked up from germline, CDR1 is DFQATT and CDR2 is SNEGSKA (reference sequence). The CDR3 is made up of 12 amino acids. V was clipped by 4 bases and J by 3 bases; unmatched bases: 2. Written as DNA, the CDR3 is TGCAGTGCTAACAGGGGGAGCTACGAGCAGTACGTC. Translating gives CSANRGSYEQYV.